Sequencing of this T cell receptor beta chain was carried out in a study of pediatric ulcerative colitis. Study observations and caveats: Blood-rectal clonal overlap within each person was significantly higher in ulcerative colitis patients than controls.

The table came from immunoSEQ multiplex PCR; TCRdb's copy has only in-frame clones and leaves some out. The data hold 45,000 to 55,000 clones, with about 79% observed a single time. The V segment lost 0 bases and the J segment 1 base; nucleotides outside the gene matches: 5. Germline V lookup: CDR1 SGHRS, CDR2 YFSETQ. The CDR3 is made up of 17 amino acids. The rectum was sampled with one to two pinch biopsies at colonoscopy. This clone was seen once. Its target is unknown. The source of this sequence is a girl aged 5 to 17 with moderate ulcerative colitis. The gene calls are TRBV5-1 and TRBJ2-3, with TRBD2 matching 10 bases. The source material was gut tissue. Written as DNA, the CDR3 is TGCGCCAGCAGCTTGGACCCCCTAGCGGGGGGCACAGATACGCAGTATTTT. Protein product: CASSLDPLAGGTDTQYF.